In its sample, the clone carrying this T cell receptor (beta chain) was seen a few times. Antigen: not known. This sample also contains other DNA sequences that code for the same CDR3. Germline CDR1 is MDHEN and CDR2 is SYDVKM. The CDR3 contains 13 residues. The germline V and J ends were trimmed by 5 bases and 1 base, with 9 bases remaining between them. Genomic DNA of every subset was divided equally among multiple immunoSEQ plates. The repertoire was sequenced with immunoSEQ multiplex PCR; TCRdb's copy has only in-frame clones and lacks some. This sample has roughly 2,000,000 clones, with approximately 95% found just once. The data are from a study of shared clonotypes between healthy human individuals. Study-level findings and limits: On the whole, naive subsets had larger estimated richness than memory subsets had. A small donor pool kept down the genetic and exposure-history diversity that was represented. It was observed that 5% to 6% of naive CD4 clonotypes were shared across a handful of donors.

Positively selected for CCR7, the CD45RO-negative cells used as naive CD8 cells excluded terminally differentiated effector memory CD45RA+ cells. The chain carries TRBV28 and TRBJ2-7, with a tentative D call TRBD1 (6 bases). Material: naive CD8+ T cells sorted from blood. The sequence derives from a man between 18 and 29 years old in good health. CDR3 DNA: TGTGCCAGCAGTGGCAGGGGTTCCTACGAGCAGTACTTC. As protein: CASSGRGSYEQYF.